This TCR beta chain was recovered during a study of persistence of HIV-infected CD4 T cells. Study outcomes and limitations: TCRbeta richness was lower in CMV- and Gag-responding cells than in anti-CD3/anti-CD28-responding cells.

For this clone: No antigen is known for it.

This was the immunoSEQ version 4 assay in survey mode. Genomic DNA was diluted to 10 ng/uL, up to 1 ug per sample. The data were produced by immunoSEQ multiplex PCR, yet TCRdb's version contains in-frame clones alone and is incomplete. The repertoire holds about 43,000 clones, 80% to 90% seen once, with under 1.2% in the top ten. This nonspecific control used anti-CD3/anti-CD28 bead stimulation of CD4+ T cells. Sorting selected CD4+ T cells upregulating both CD40 ligand and CD69. Inclusion required CMV-positive serology and CD4+ counts above 400 cells/uL. A roughly 20-hour stimulation of CD8-depleted PBMCs used anti-CD28/CD49d costimulation, CD40-blocking antibody and enfuvirtide. The V gene's germline CDR1 is MNHEY and CDR2 SVGAGI. Trimming left V 2 bases short and J 5 bases short, with 10 bases between. This CDR3 has 14 amino acids.

The receptor was derived from an adult man with HIV who was CMV-seropositive. Sequencing used CD4+ T cells sorted from PBMCs after roughly 18-hour stimulation, obtained from a patient who received antiretroviral therapy. The chain combines TRBV6-5 with TRBJ1-3; D not resolved. CDR3 coding DNA: TGTGCCAGCAGTTACCGTCTTTCAAGAAACACCATATATTTT. This translates into CASSYRLSRNTIYF.